This T cell receptor (beta chain) was captured in a study of read filtering for tumor transcriptome and immune sequencing. At the time of active disease, bone marrow was collected from every patient. The library was built from around 400 ng RNA with molecular barcoded adaptors for alpha/delta and beta/gamma chains. TCRdb processed the reads anew with MiXCR; each CDR3 protein has one entry. The repertoire consists of 120,000 or so distinct CDR3 sequences, with over 10% occurring once and the leading ten covering approximately 10%. The table lists this clonotype with many counts. This CDR3 comprises 15 residues. Germline V gene lookup returns CDR1 SQVTM and CDR2 ANQGSEA. The V end lost 3 bases, the J end lost 5 bases, and 18 bases lay between the germline ends.

Material for sequencing was a population of CD138-negative cells sorted from bone marrow. This sequence originates from a donor aged 40 or older with multiple myeloma. This chain uses TRBV29-1 with TRBJ2-3, with D possibly being TRBD2 (7 bases). CDR3 DNA sequence: TGCAGCGTTGAGGGGGGGGTAGGGGGGATAGATACGCAGTATTTT. It translates to CSVEGGVGGIDTQYF.